These 13 T cell receptor beta chains were sequenced from one sample in a study of CD8 T cells in ankylosing spondylitis (TCRdb year 2017). The paper as a whole reports these results and caveats: A TCR beta motif of 8 or 9 highly homologous amino acid variants appeared characteristic of blood from ankylosing spondylitis patients.

The method behind the library was 5' RACE. Sequencing relied on an Illumina HiSeq 2500. TCRdb trimmed the raw reads at Q25, called clones with MiXCR and kept productive beta chains. A single entry per CDR3 protein holds the most common genes and DNA from its merged rows. The sample data list about 210,000 distinct CDR3 sequences, and just under 7.5% of these were observed just once. Together, the top ten hold 13% to 15% of the sample. These receptors are not linked to any known antigen. The sample was blood, either unsorted or a sorted T cell fraction (not recorded which). The source of these receptors is a male donor with ankylosing spondylitis.

As for this clonotype: Germline and junction disagree at one end, which may indicate a read error. The rearrangement uses TRBV10-3 and TRBJ2-1; tentatively, D is TRBD2 (7 bases). This CDR3 is built from 19 residues. CDR1 ENHRY and CDR2 SYGVKD come from the germline V gene. DNA of the CDR3: TGTGCCCTCAGTGTGGCCCCTGGCGGGGGCCTCTTTAATCACAATGAGCAGTTCTTC. Protein: CALSVAPGGGLFNHNEQFF.

In its sample, this clonotype was seen many times. The gene calls are TRBV2 and TRBJ1-4; D gene unclear. V lost 1 base and J lost 8, with 20 bases in between. The CDR3 consists of 17 residues. Looked up from germline, CDR1 is SNHLY and CDR2 is FYNNEI. The CDR3 DNA is TGTGCCAGCAGTGAAGTCCTACGTGCCACCCAACAAGAAAAACTGTTTTTT. Translation gives CASSEVLRATQQEKLFF.

Many counts were recorded for this clonotype. The gene calls are TRBV6-2 or TRBV6-3 and TRBJ1-1, with D hard to call. The CDR3 contains 15 residues. Germline V gene sequence: CDR1 MNHEY, CDR2 SVGEGT. Trimming stripped 7 bases from V and 3 bases from J, with 18 bases between. The chain's CDR3 is CASISYRFGYTEAFF. The DNA of the CDR3 is TGTGCCAGCATCTCCTACCGTTTTGGGTACACTGAAGCTTTCTTT.

Ten or more counts support this clonotype. This sequence joins TRBV9 and TRBJ2-7; D tentatively reads TRBD1 or TRBD2 (5 bases each). CDR3 length equals 15 residues. CDR1 and CDR2 from the germline V gene are SGDLS and YYNGEE. Trimming took off 0 bases at V and 5 bases at J, with 15 bases between the two ends. The CDR3 loop is CASSVATGGVDEQYF. Here the CDR3 DNA reads TGTGCCAGCAGCGTAGCTACTGGGGGAGTGGACGAGCAGTACTTC.

Ten or more counts support this clonotype. The genes are TRBV4-1 and TRBJ1-4; D perhaps matches TRBD1 (5 bases). Germline V gene sequence: CDR1 MGHRA, CDR2 YSYEKL. V gave up 6 bases and J gave up 4 bases, with 15 bases separating them. The CDR3 covers 15 residues. The CDR3 DNA reads as TGCGCCAGCAGACTTCCAGGGTCCGGTAATGAAAAACTGTTTTTT. Translating gives CASRLPGSGNEKLFF.

At least ten counts were recorded for this clonotype. This chain uses TRBV20-1 with TRBJ2-7; D gene uncertain. The CDR3 has 15 amino acids. Germline V CDR1 and CDR2: DFQATT, SNEGSKA (reference sequence). Trimming removed 4 bases from V and 2 bases from J, with 18 bases in between. CDR3 in amino acids: CSANRANEDTYEQYF. For the CDR3, the DNA is TGCAGTGCTAACCGGGCGAATGAAGACACCTACGAGCAGTACTTC.

The chain has TRBV30 and TRBJ1-1; D not resolved. The V gene's germline CDR1 is GTSNPN and CDR2 SVGIG (reference sequence). CDR3 size: 13 residues. With 2 bases removed from V and 1 base from J, the gap between germline ends came to 8 bases. CDR3 DNA sequence: TGTGCCTGGAGTCCACGCCGGAACACTGAAGCTTTCTTT. Translated: CAWSPRRNTEAFF.

The genes are TRBV15 and TRBJ2-1, with D possibly being TRBD1 (5 bases). V was cut by 5 bases and J by 9 bases, with 14 bases left in between. This CDR3 has 13 residues. Germline CDR1 reads LNHNV; CDR2 reads YYDKDF (reference sequence). CDR3 sequence: CATSPNGASEQFF. The CDR3 nucleotides are TGTGCCACCAGCCCAAATGGGGCGAGTGAGCAGTTCTTC.

This clonotype has at least ten counts. The genes are TRBV12-3 or TRBV12-4 and TRBJ1-4; no clear D. The CDR3 runs 14 residues. V was pared by 7 bases and J by 7 bases, with 16 bases between. CDR3 nucleotide sequence: TGTGCCAGCAATTCTGGAGGAGTGAGTGAAAAACTGTTTTTT. This codes for CASNSGGVSEKLFF.

This clonotype has at least ten counts. V gene TRBV7-2 combines with J gene TRBJ2-5, with D tentatively TRBD2 (5 bases). Germline loops: CDR1 SGHTA, CDR2 FQGNSA. The ends were cut back, 3 bases at V and 0 bases at J, with 14 bases in the middle. This CDR3 region has 16 residues. As DNA, the CDR3 is TGTGCCAGCAGCTTTCTTGGCGTGGAGGACCAAGAGACCCAGTACTTC. Encoded protein: CASSFLGVEDQETQYF.

This clonotype was seen many times. This chain uses TRBV4-2 with TRBJ2-7; 8 bases map to TRBD1. The CDR3 is 15 residues long. Germline V gene sequence: CDR1 LGHNA, CDR2 YNFKEQ. The trim removed 3 bases at V and 4 bases at J, leaving 8 bases unmatched. The CDR3 loop is CASSQLQGASYEQYF. As DNA, the CDR3 is TGTGCCAGCAGCCAGCTCCAGGGGGCGTCATACGAGCAGTACTTC.

This clonotype was counted at least ten times. The J gene is TRBJ2-2, the V gene TRBV14; maybe TRBD1 (5 bases). Germline V CDR1 and CDR2: SGHDN, FVKESK. This CDR3 is built from 16 residues. V was clipped by 6 bases and J by 1 base, with 15 bases between them. CDR3 in amino acids: CASRRFEGENTGELFF. For the CDR3, the DNA is TGTGCCAGCAGGCGGTTCGAAGGGGAGAACACCGGGGAGCTGTTTTTT.

This clonotype was picked up many times. The gene calls are TRBV11-2 and TRBJ2-7, with D hard to call. The ends were cut back, 0 bases at V and 1 base at J, with 7 bases in the middle. The CDR3 runs 14 residues. Germline CDR1 and CDR2: SGHAT and FQNNGV. CDR3 nucleotide sequence: TGTGCCAGCAGCTTAGAACCTGGGTCCTACGAGCAGTACTTC. This codes for CASSLEPGSYEQYF.